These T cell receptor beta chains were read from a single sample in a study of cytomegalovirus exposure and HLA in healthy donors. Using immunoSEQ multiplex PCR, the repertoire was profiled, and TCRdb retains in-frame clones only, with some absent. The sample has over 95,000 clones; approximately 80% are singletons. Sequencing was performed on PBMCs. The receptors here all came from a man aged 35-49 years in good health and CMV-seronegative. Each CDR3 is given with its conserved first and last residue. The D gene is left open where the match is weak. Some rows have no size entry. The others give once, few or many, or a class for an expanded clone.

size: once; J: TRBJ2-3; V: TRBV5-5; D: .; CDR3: CASSAAGASTDTQYF; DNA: TGTGCCAGCAGCGCGGCGGGGGCTTCCACAGATACGCAGTATTTT
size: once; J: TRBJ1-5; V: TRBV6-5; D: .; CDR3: CASSYSATGGQPQHF; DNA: TGTGCCAGCAGTTACTCGGCGACCGGGGGTCAGCCCCAGCATTTT
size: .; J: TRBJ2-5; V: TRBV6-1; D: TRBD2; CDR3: CASSELAGSQETQYF; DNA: TGTGCCAGCAGTGAACTAGCGGGGTCCCAAGAGACCCAGTACTTC
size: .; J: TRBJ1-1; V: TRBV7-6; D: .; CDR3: CASSLEGDTEAFF; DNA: TGTGCCAGCAGCTTAGAGGGGGACACTGAAGCTTTCTTT
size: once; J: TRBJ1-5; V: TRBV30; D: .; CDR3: CAWKEQGGNQPQHF; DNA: TGTGCCTGGAAGGAACAGGGCGGCAATCAGCCCCAGCATTTT
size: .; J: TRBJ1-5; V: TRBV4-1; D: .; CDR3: CASSQDRGIGQPQHF; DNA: TGCGCCAGCAGCCAAGATCGGGGTATCGGTCAGCCCCAGCATTTT
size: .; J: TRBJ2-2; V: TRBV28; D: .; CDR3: CASSLGRGPSGELFF; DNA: TGTGCCAGCAGTTTAGGAAGGGGTCCCTCCGGGGAGCTGTTTTTT
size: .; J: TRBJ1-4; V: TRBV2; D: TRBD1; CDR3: CASSVAGGYEKLFF; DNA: TGTGCCAGCAGTGTTGCAGGGGGCTATGAAAAACTGTTTTTT
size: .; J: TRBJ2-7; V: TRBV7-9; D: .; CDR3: CASSLDLEGEQYF; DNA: TGTGCCAGCAGCTTAGATCTAGAAGGCGAGCAGTACTTC
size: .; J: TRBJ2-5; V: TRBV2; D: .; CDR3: CASRTNQETQYF; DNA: TGTGCCAGCCGGACAAACCAAGAGACCCAGTACTTC
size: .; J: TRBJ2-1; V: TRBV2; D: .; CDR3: CASSPDYGSYNEQFF; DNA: TGTGCCAGCAGTCCCGACTACGGCTCCTACAATGAGCAGTTCTTC
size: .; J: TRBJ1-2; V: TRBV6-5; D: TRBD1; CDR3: CASRGTGLYGYTF; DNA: TGTGCCAGCAGGGGGACAGGGCTCTATGGCTACACCTTC
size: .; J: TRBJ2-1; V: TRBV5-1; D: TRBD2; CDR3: CASSLQRGGGEQLF; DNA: TGCGCCAGCAGCTTGCAGCGGGGGGGTGGGGAGCAGCTCTTC
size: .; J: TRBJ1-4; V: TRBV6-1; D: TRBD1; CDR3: CASSQGATNEKLFF; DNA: TGTGCCAGCAGCCAGGGGGCAACTAATGAAAAACTGTTTTTT
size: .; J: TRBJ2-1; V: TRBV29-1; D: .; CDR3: CSGSGGAREQFF; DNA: TGCAGCGGTTCTGGGGGGGCGCGGGAGCAGTTCTTC
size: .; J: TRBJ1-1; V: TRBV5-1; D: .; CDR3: CASSLASLNTEAFF; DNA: TGCGCCAGCAGCTTGGCCTCCTTAAACACTGAAGCTTTCTTT
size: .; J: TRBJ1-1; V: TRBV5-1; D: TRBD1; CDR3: CASRFKQGGTEAFF; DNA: TGCGCCAGCAGATTCAAACAGGGGGGTACTGAAGCTTTCTTT
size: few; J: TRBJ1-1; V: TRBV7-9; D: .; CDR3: CASSLWVLTVNTEAFF; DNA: TGTGCCAGCAGCTTATGGGTTCTGACAGTGAACACTGAAGCTTTCTTT
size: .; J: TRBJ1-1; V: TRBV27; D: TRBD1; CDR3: CASSSQGGDTEAFF; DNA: TGTGCCAGCAGTTCCCAGGGGGGCGACACTGAAGCTTTCTTT
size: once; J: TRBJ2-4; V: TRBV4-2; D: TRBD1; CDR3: CASSRDRADIQYF; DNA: TGTGCCAGCAGCCGAGACAGGGCGGACATTCAGTACTTC
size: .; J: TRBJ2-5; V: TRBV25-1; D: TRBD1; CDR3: CASTPAGQGKETQYF; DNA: TGTGCCAGCACCCCTGCCGGACAGGGAAAGGAGACCCAGTACTTC
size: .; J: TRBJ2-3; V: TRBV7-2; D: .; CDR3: CASSSTMYTQYF; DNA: TGTGCCAGCAGCTCGACAATGTATACGCAGTATTTT
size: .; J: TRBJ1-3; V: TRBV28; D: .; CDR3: CASNRDVNTIYF; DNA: TGTGCCTCCAACAGGGATGTTAACACCATATATTTT
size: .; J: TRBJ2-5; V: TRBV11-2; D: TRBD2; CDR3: CASSLGLAGSRSKETQYF; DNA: TGTGCCAGCAGCTTGGGACTAGCGGGGAGCCGCTCTAAAGAGACCCAGTACTTC
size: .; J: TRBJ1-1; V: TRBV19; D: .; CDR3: CASSIRIYTEAFF; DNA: TGTGCCAGTAGTATCAGAATATACACTGAAGCTTTCTTT
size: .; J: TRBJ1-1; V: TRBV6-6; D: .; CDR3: CATTGLAGYTEAFF; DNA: TGTGCCACCACGGGGCTGGCGGGATACACTGAAGCTTTCTTT
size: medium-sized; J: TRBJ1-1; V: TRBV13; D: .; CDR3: CASSGQTGFEAFF; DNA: TGTGCCAGCAGCGGACAAACAGGATTTGAAGCTTTCTTT
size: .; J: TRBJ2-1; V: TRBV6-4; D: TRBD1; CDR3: CASSDSNRGLYNEQFF; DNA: TGTGCCAGCAGTGACTCTAACAGGGGGCTCTACAATGAGCAGTTCTTC
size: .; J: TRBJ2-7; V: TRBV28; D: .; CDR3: CASRPIVVPSSYEQYF; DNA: TGTGCCAGCAGACCTATAGTGGTCCCCTCTTCCTACGAGCAGTACTTC
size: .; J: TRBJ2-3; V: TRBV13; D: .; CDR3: CASSPRRGRESTDTQYF; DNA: TGTGCCAGCAGCCCGAGACGGGGTAGGGAAAGCACAGATACGCAGTATTTT
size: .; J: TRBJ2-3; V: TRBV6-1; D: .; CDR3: CASSEIQDVTDTQYF; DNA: TGTGCCAGCAGTGAAATACAGGATGTCACAGATACGCAGTATTTT
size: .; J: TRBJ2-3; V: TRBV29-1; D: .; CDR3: CSVEGAADTQYF; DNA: TGCAGCGTTGAGGGGGCGGCAGATACGCAGTATTTT
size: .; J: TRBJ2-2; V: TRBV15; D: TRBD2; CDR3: CATSGDSSGGVGELFF; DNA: TGTGCCACCAGCGGCGACTCTAGCGGGGGGGTCGGGGAGCTGTTTTTT
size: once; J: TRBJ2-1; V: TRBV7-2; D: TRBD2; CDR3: CASSFLLLAGGPGEQFF; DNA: TGTGCCAGCAGCTTTCTCTTACTAGCGGGGGGGCCCGGTGAGCAGTTCTTC
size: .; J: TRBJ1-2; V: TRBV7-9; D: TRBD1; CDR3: CASSLAPGQGAGYTF; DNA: TGTGCCAGCAGCTTAGCCCCGGGCCAGGGGGCGGGCTACACCTTC
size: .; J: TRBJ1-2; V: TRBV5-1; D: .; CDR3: CASSLGGSQNYGYTF; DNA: TGCGCCAGCAGCTTGGGAGGCAGCCAAAACTATGGCTACACCTTC
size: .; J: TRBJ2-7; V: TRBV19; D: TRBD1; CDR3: CASSITGGSLYEQYF; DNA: TGTGCCAGTAGTATAACAGGGGGAAGCCTCTACGAGCAGTACTTC
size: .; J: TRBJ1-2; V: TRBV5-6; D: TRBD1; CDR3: CASSLFFLSDREANYGYTF; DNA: TGTGCCAGCAGCTTATTCTTTTTAAGCGACAGGGAAGCTAACTATGGCTACACCTTC
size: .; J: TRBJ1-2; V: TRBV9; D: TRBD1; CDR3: CASSVYATGNYGYTF; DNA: TGTGCCAGCAGCGTTTATGCGACAGGGAACTATGGCTACACCTTC
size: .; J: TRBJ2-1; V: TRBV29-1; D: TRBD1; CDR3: CSVEMDRVCEQFF; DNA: TGCAGCGTTGAAATGGACAGGGTTTGTGAGCAGTTCTTC
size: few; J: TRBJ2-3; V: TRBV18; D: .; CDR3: CASSLSGTSTDTQYF; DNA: TGTGCCAGCTCACTTAGCGGCACTAGCACAGATACGCAGTATTTT
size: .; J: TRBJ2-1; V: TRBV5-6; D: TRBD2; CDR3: CASSWGLGLAVHNEQFF; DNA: TGTGCCAGCAGCTGGGGATTGGGACTAGCGGTACACAATGAGCAGTTCTTC
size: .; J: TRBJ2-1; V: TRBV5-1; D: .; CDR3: CASSSETGAYNEQFF; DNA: TGCGCCAGCAGCTCGGAAACGGGTGCCTACAATGAGCAGTTCTTC
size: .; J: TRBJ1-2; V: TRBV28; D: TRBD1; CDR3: CASSHPSSTGNDYTF; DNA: TGTGCCAGCAGTCACCCTTCCTCGACAGGGAATGACTACACCTTC
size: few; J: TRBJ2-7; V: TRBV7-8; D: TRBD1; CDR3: CASSLQGASAYEQYF; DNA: TGTGCCAGCAGCTTACAGGGGGCGAGCGCCTACGAGCAGTACTTC
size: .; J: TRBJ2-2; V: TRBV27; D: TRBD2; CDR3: CASSLKAGGGTGELFF; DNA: TGTGCCAGCAGTTTAAAGGCGGGAGGGGGGACCGGGGAGCTGTTTTTT
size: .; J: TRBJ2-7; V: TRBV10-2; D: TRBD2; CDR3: CASRTSGNSYEQYF; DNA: TGCGCCAGCAGGACTAGCGGAAACTCCTACGAGCAGTACTTC
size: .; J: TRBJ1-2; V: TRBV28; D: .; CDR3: CASSWGLQGSGYTF; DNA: TGTGCCAGCAGTTGGGGTTTGCAGGGCAGTGGCTACACCTTC
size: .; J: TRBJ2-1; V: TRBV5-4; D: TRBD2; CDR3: CASSLKSGGATEQFF; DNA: TGTGCCAGCAGCTTGAAAAGCGGGGGGGCGACTGAGCAGTTCTTC
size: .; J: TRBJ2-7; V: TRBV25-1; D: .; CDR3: CASSLGASYEQYF; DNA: TGTGCCAGTAGTTTAGGGGCCTCCTACGAGCAGTACTTC
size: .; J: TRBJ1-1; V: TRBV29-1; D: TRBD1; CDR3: CSASRDRNTEAFF; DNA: TGCAGCGCCTCACGGGACAGGAACACTGAAGCTTTCTTT
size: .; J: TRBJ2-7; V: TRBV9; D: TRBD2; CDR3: CASSPGLVAYEQYF; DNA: TGTGCCAGCAGCCCAGGACTAGTCGCCTACGAGCAGTACTTC
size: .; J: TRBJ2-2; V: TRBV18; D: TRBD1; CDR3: CASSRTGFTGELFF; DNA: TGTGCCAGCTCAAGGACAGGGTTCACCGGGGAGCTGTTTTTT
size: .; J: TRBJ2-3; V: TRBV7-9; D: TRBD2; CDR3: CASSLERLAGDVTDTQYF; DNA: TGTGCCAGCAGCTTAGAACGACTAGCGGGAGATGTCACAGATACGCAGTATTTT